This entry features one T cell receptor beta chain sequence. The antigen this receptor binds is unknown. One base away there is no much larger clone; base qualities are not given. V was cut back by 7 bases and J by 9 bases, leaving a gap of 34 bases between them. CDR1 DFQATT and CDR2 SNEGSKA were looked up in the germline V gene (reference sequence). The CDR3 runs 18 residues from the cysteine to the phenylalanine. This entry keeps only the CDR3 DNA: 54 bases, framed from base 1. This entry comes from a study of regulatory T cells in long-lasting Graves disease (dated by TCRdb to about 2021). For the study in its entirety: In the newly diagnosed Graves' disease group, patients had been taking antithyroid drugs for less than 3 months. Persistent Graves' disease patients were compared with newly diagnosed Graves' disease patients by peripheral blood TCR sequencing and RNA sequencing. The study was conducted in China and was registered as a clinical trial. A total of roughly 35 samples underwent TCR sequencing: some 13 from persistent and around 20 from newly diagnosed Graves' disease patients.

Libraries came from multiplex PCR. The instrument given in TCRdb is Illumina HiSeq 4000. To build TCR beta libraries, CDR3 regions were amplified by Arm-PCR using iRepertoire HTBI primers. Before sequencing, the PCR products underwent gel purification. Per the original workflow: Gene usage analysis of CDR3 amino acid clonotypes relied on the 60 to 65 TRBV and 13 to 15 TRBJ segments identified across samples. Filtered high-quality paired reads were merged into contigs using COPE and FqMerger. BLAST was used to align contigs to IMGT TRBV, TRBD and TRBJ reference genes, and CDR3 was defined according to IMGT. Any clonotype with a frequency above 0.1% was counted as a highly expanded clone. Repertoire diversity was measured by Shannon entropy, and V-J evenness by the Gini coefficient. A clonotype found in more than one individual was treated as public. The public reads were run again by TCRdb, first through fastp at Q25 and then through MiXCR, and only productive beta chains were kept. One record per CDR3 amino acid sequence lists the most common genes and DNA. None of the V and J calls come from the authors' own analysis; TCRdb made them. The sample records roughly 610,000 distinct CDR3 sequences, roughly 15% of which are singletons. Of the sample, 15% to 20% falls within the top ten clones.

General study outcomes and caveats: Only peripheral blood was studied, because thyroid tissue, the primary lesion, was inaccessible. Persistent Graves' disease patients showed lower TCR Shannon entropy and fewer highly expanded clones than newly diagnosed patients, suggesting clonal expansion. Persistent patients shared more public clonotypes among themselves (roughly 2,700) than newly diagnosed patients did (roughly 920). Preferential use of TRBV28, TRBJ1-2 and TRBJ2-5 was observed in persistent disease, whereas TRBV20-1 and TRBJ2-1 were favored in newly diagnosed disease. Sequencing and analysis were restricted to the TCR beta chain. The authors acknowledged the small sample size as a limitation that may reduce accuracy.

The time point label on this specimen signifies: newly diagnosed GD, antithyroid drugs for less than 3 months. For both TCR sequencing and RNA sequencing, RNA was extracted from PBMCs using TRIzol. The diagnosis of Graves' disease was made according to American Thyroid Association guidelines. Patients were recruited from an endocrinology department in Xi'an, China. Each patient gave approximately 9.7 milliliters of peripheral blood, collected in an EDTA anticoagulant tube. PBMCs were isolated by Ficoll Paque Plus density gradient separation without further T cell sorting. An Agilent 2100 Bioanalyzer and agarose gel were used to assess RNA quality, and a NanoDrop 2000 was used to measure RNA concentration. The same sample was also studied in work on T cells in Graves' hyperthyroidism and ophthalmopathy. The second study reports: Graves' hyperthyroidism was defined as stable when no progression to ophthalmopathy occurred over 18 months of follow-up. Hyperthyroidism patients were newly diagnosed, with disease duration under 2 months, and aged 18 to 65 years. Any patient with an uncontrolled infection, another autoimmune disease, pregnancy or lactation was excluded. Diagnoses relied on clinical symptoms, serum thyroxine and TRAb, thyroid ultrasound and orbital computed tomography. For the first round of RT-PCR on the TCR CDR3, the HTBI primer set was used together with the Qiagen OneStep RT-PCR kit. Most expanded thyroid clonotypes (frequency above 0.001) were also found in blood, which suggests that blood repertoires may mirror thyroid immune responses. Ophthalmopathy was separated from stable hyperthyroidism by a 13 V-J signature model, with about 86% sensitivity and roughly 81% specificity obtained in cross-validation and 80%/75% obtained in testing. During validation, the model predicted progression to ophthalmopathy a median of about 5.9 months ahead of onset, with around 70% sensitivity and less than 85% specificity. A discovery cohort of about 100 patients, roughly 45 with Graves' ophthalmopathy and 55 to 65 with stable Graves' hyperthyroidism, was used to find distinguishing TCR V-J signatures. Prospective prediction of ophthalmopathy was tested in an independent validation cohort of fewer than 20 hyperthyroidism patients and some 17 patients who later progressed to ophthalmopathy. The roughly 100 discovery patients were divided at random into training and test sets in a 7:3 ratio. In addition, the study compared T-cell repertoires in thyroid tissue and in blood from roughly 6 Graves' hyperthyroidism patients. After sampling, hyperthyroidism patients received methimazole starting at 30 mg daily, and ophthalmopathy patients received high-dose intravenous methylprednisolone. A second multiplex PCR round built the libraries, followed by size selection and purification. The libraries were sequenced on an Illumina HiSeq2000 using paired-end 100 bp reads. Raw data were processed with SOAPnuke, discarding reads with adapters, uncalled bases, mean Phred below 15, or no exact constant-primer or identifier match. COPE v1.2.5 was used to merge the high-quality paired reads, and each unique nucleotide sequence was defined as a clonotype. MiTCR v1.1 was used to align the clonotypes against IMGT TRBV, TRBD and TRBJ reference segments. Analysis was restricted to V-J combinations with a frequency above 0.0001, which covered roughly 99% of repertoires. A TCS score was defined as the ratio of F50 (clonal expansion) to E x V (chaos), with BLOSUM62-based TCRdist applied between CDR3 peptides within each V-J. Welch's t-statistics and random forest reduced 500 to 650 V-J features to roughly 13, which were used in a naive Bayes classifier (R e1071). No statistical method was used to set the sample size in advance, and investigators knew the group allocation. TCR Vbeta CDR3 sequencing of around 130 peripheral blood samples (roughly 43 ophthalmopathy, roughly 74 hyperthyroidism and some 17 progressor patients) is reported in the paper.

Sequencing was performed on peripheral blood mononuclear cells (PBMCs), taken at new diagnosis, from a patient treated with antithyroid drugs. The receptor comes from a woman aged 25 to 45 with Graves disease. Donor details come from another sample of the same person, matched by shared clones. Rearrangement joined TRBV20-1 to TRBJ1-3; TRBD1 is perhaps the D gene, given 5 matching bases. CDR3 sequence: CSGFLDRERFLWKLTIYF. The DNA reads as follows: TGCAGTGGGTTTTTAGACAGAGAGCGTTTCCTCTGGAAACTCACCATATATTTT.